The 30 T cell receptor beta chains given below trace back to one sample, sequenced in a study of control samples from healthy donors and cancer patients. The data were produced by immunoSEQ multiplex PCR, yet TCRdb's version contains in-frame clones alone and is incomplete. The sample contains around 150,000 clones, 94% of which appear only once. Input material: PBMCs. All receptors derive from a man aged 60-69 years with colorectal cancer.

J is TRBJ2-7 and V is TRBV29-1; a possible D gene is TRBD2 (6 bases). V was shortened by 3 bases and J by 0 bases, with 15 bases between the two germline ends. This CDR3 is built from 15 residues. The germline CDR1 and CDR2 sequences are SQVTM and ANQGSEA. CDR3 bases: TGCAGCGTTGAGGTTACTAGCCGCAGCTCCTACGAGCAGTACTTC. Translation gives CSVEVTSRSSYEQYF.

The V call is TRBV7-2, the J call TRBJ2-3; 11 nucleotides match TRBD2. CDR3 length equals 15 residues. Looked up from germline, CDR1 is SGHTA and CDR2 is FQGNSA. V lost 1 base, J lost 3 bases, and 0 bases stayed unmatched. CDR3 nucleotides: TGTGCCAGCAGCTTAGGACTAGCGGGGACAGATACGCAGTATTTT. Encoded protein: CASSLGLAGTDTQYF. Combining the CDR3 with reference TRBV7-2 and TRBJ2-3 gives the whole variable domain GAGVSQSPSNKVTEKGKDVELRCDPISGHTALYWYRQSLGQGLEFLIYFQGNSAPDKSGLPSDRFSAERTGGSVSTLTIQRTQQEDSAVYLCASSLGLAGTDTQYFGPGTRLTVL.

CDR3 nucleotide sequence: TGCAGTGCTATCTCTGCAGATACGCAGTATTTT. This sequence encodes CSAISADTQYF. The rearrangement uses TRBV20-1 and TRBJ2-3; no reliable D call. The CDR3 contains 11 residues. Deletions cut 4 bases from V and 4 bases from J, with 6 bases between. CDR1 DFQATT and CDR2 SNEGSKA come from the germline V gene (reference sequence).

The chain combines TRBV4-1 with TRBJ2-7; perhaps TRBD2 as D (7 bases). Trimming pared 6 bases from V and 1 base from J, leaving 16 bases between. The CDR3 loop spans 15 amino acids. In germline, CDR1 is MGHRA, CDR2 YSYEKL. The CDR3 sequence is CASRGWRGGSYEQYF. The CDR3 nucleotides are TGCGCCAGCAGAGGCTGGAGGGGGGGGTCCTACGAGCAGTACTTC.

This clone was observed once. The chain carries TRBV5-6 and TRBJ1-6; D uncertain. The germline gives CDR1 SGHDT, CDR2 YYEEEE. Deletions cut 4 bases from V and 9 bases from J, with 8 bases between. This CDR3 has 12 amino acids. Here the CDR3 reads CASSLLFSPLHF. Written as DNA, the CDR3 is TGTGCCAGCAGCCTGCTCTTTTCACCCCTCCACTTT.

The rearrangement joins TRBV4-1 to TRBJ1-1; TRBD1 is a possible D gene (5 bases). Trimming took off 0 bases at V and 0 bases at J, with 8 bases between the two ends. Per the germline V gene, CDR1 is MGHRA and CDR2 is YSYEKL. CDR3 size: 15 residues. This CDR3 is CASSQERGVNTEAFF. For the CDR3, the DNA is TGCGCCAGCAGCCAAGAGAGGGGAGTGAACACTGAAGCTTTCTTT.

The chain joins TRBV11-1 to TRBJ2-3; D gene ambiguous. V lost 2 bases to trimming and J lost 2 bases, with 11 bases between them. The CDR3 is made up of 15 amino acids. Per the germline V gene, CDR1 is SGHAT and CDR2 is FQDESV (reference sequence). CDR3 in amino acids: CASSLRKVSTDTQYF. In DNA form, the CDR3 reads TGTGCCAGCAGCTTACGCAAGGTTTCCACAGATACGCAGTATTTT.

This clone was seen only once. The chain links TRBV6-4 to TRBJ2-2, with D maybe TRBD2 (6 bases). Germline values: CDR1 MRHNA, CDR2 SNTAGT. Trimming removed 2 bases at V and 0 bases at J, with 10 bases between. The CDR3 has 16 residues. CDR3 DNA: TGTGCCAGCAGTGACCAGGCGGGGTCGAACACCGGGGAGCTGTTTTTT. Translated, it gives CASSDQAGSNTGELFF.

This clone was observed a handful of times. This chain connects TRBV6-5 to TRBJ2-3, with TRBD1 identical over 11 bases. Trimming took 6 bases from V and 4 from J; bases not matched to a gene: 3. CDR1 MNHEY and CDR2 SVGAGI come from the germline V gene. This CDR3 has 14 amino acids. The CDR3 DNA follows: TGTGCCAGCAGAAGGGACAGGGGGTCAGATACGCAGTATTTT. The encoded protein is CASRRDRGSDTQYF.

V and J are TRBV6-5 and TRBJ1-5, with 12 nucleotides matching TRBD1. Germline V gene sequence: CDR1 MNHEY, CDR2 SVGAGI. V shed 10 bases, J shed 6 bases, and the junction held 7 bases outside the gene matches. CDR3 length: 14 residues. CDR3 DNA: TGTGCCATCAGGGGGACAGGGGGCCTTCAGCCCCAGCATTTT. Translating gives CAIRGTGGLQPQHF.

The chain joins TRBV5-8 to TRBJ1-6; D is unclear. The V end was cut by 7 bases, the J end by 3 bases, with 8 bases between. The CDR3 contains 13 residues. Germline V lookup: CDR1 SGHTS, CDR2 YDEGEE. The DNA of the CDR3 is TGTGCCAGCCCGGCAGGCTATAATTCACCCCTCCACTTT. It codes for CASPAGYNSPLHF.

V gene TRBV28 combines with J gene TRBJ2-5; D gene ambiguous. Trimming pared 2 bases from V and 3 bases from J, leaving 7 bases between. Germline V gene lookup returns CDR1 MDHEN and CDR2 SYDVKM. The CDR3 contains 13 residues. This CDR3 reads CASSLRAEETQYF. CDR3 DNA sequence: TGTGCCAGCAGTTTAAGGGCGGAAGAGACCCAGTACTTC. The entire variable domain, with the rest obtained from reference TRBV28 and TRBJ2-5, is as follows: DVKVTQSSRYLVKRTGEKVFLECVQDMDHENMFWYRQDPGLGLRLIYFSYDVKMKEKGDIPEGYSVSREKKERFSLILESASTNQTSMYLCASSLRAEETQYFGPGTRLLVL.

The genes are TRBV28 and TRBJ2-1; 12 bases map to TRBD2. Germline V gene data show CDR1 as MDHEN and CDR2 as SYDVKM. J lost 2 bases, V lost 4 bases, and 3 bases had no gene match. The length of the CDR3 is 16 residues. CDR3 nucleotides: TGTGCCAGCAGTTCCGGGACTAGCGGGCCCTACAATGAGCAGTTCTTC. Translation: CASSSGTSGPYNEQFF.

This clone turned up a few times. In DNA, the CDR3 is TGTGCCAGCAGTTTTTCCCCCCCCTTCGCCACGTTCTTC. Protein sequence: CASSFSPPFATFF. The gene calls are TRBV6-2 or TRBV6-3 and TRBJ2-1; D unclear. V dropped 4 bases and J dropped 15 bases, with 19 bases sitting between them. The CDR3 contains 13 residues. Germline V CDR1 and CDR2: MNHEY, SVGEGT.

This clone was seen once. The genes are TRBV5-4 and TRBJ1-2; D possibly corresponds to TRBD1 (5 bases). Germline V gene lookup returns CDR1 SGHNT and CDR2 YYREEE (reference sequence). The CDR3 is 14 residues long. V gave up 0 bases and J gave up 4 bases, with 10 bases separating them. CDR3 loop: CASSLGVGGYGYTF. As DNA, the CDR3 is TGTGCCAGCAGCTTGGGGGTCGGGGGCTATGGCTACACCTTC.

The chain uses TRBV1 and TRBJ1-2. TRBV1 is given as a pseudogene. This CDR3 comprises 14 residues. The CDR3 DNA follows: TGCACCAGCAGCCAAGGGGGTAGAGGCTATGGCTACACCTTC. Amino acid sequence: CTSSQGGRGYGYTF.

This clone has only one observation. The chain joins TRBV27 to TRBJ2-3; D uncertain. With 8 bases removed from V and 4 bases from J, the gap between germline ends came to 13 bases. The CDR3 spans 13 residues. Germline values: CDR1 MNHEY, CDR2 SMNVEV (reference sequence). Written as DNA, the CDR3 is TGTGCCAGCCGCGCCTACACCGCAGATACGCAGTATTTT. It yields the protein CASRAYTADTQYF.

V gene TRBV11-2 combines with J gene TRBJ2-5, with 7 bases that match TRBD1. Germline V gene data show CDR1 as SGHAT and CDR2 as FQNNGV. The CDR3 has 13 residues. V lost 5 bases to trimming and J lost 5 bases; unmatched junction nucleotides: 5. The CDR3 coding sequence is TGTGCCAGCAGCCAGGGACAGAGGGAGACCCAGTACTTC. This encodes CASSQGQRETQYF.

This clone turned up a few times. This chain uses TRBV19 with TRBJ2-5; D possibly corresponds to TRBD1 (6 bases). The germline gives CDR1 LNHDA, CDR2 SQIVND (reference sequence). V was cut by 3 bases and J by 3 bases, with 8 bases left in between. The CDR3 is made up of 13 amino acids. CDR3 DNA sequence: TGTGCCAGTAGTATGGGACATGAAGAGACCCAGTACTTC. This sequence encodes CASSMGHEETQYF.

CDR3 sequence (DNA): TGTGCCAGCAGTCAAGGGGTGTCCGGCCCCACCATATATTTT. It codes for CASSQGVSGPTIYF. The V and J genes are TRBV28 and TRBJ1-3; possibly TRBD1 for D (5 bases). V lost 5 bases and J 9 bases, leaving 17 bases between the germline ends. CDR3 length: 14 residues. Germline values: CDR1 MDHEN, CDR2 SYDVKM.

The genes are TRBV14 and TRBJ1-5; D not resolved. V gave up 3 bases and J gave up 2 bases, with 8 bases separating them. CDR1 and CDR2 from the germline V gene are SGHDN and FVKESK. The CDR3 loop spans 14 amino acids. CDR3: CASSQGMGNQPQHF. The CDR3 bases are TGTGCCAGCAGCCAGGGAATGGGCAATCAGCCCCAGCATTTT.

The chain combines TRBV28 with TRBJ2-7; TRBD1 might be the D (5 bases). The CDR3 sequence is 13 residues long. The V end was cut by 5 bases, the J end by 2 bases, with 10 bases between. Germline V gives CDR1 MDHEN, CDR2 SYDVKM. CDR3 DNA sequence: TGTGCCAGCAGTACATCGACAGCCTACGAGCAGTACTTC. As protein: CASSTSTAYEQYF. Complete variable domain (other parts from reference TRBV28 and TRBJ2-7): DVKVTQSSRYLVKRTGEKVFLECVQDMDHENMFWYRQDPGLGLRLIYFSYDVKMKEKGDIPEGYSVSREKKERFSLILESASTNQTSMYLCASSTSTAYEQYFGPGTRLTVT.

The rearrangement uses TRBV5-1 and TRBJ2-1; 8 bases map to TRBD1. Germline V gene data show CDR1 as SGHRS and CDR2 as YFSETQ. The CDR3 has 16 amino acids. Unmatched junction bases numbered 9, after V lost 0 bases and J lost 7 bases. CDR3 DNA: TGCGCCAGCAGCTTGGGCGGACAGGGCCAATGGAATGAGCAGTTCTTC. Protein sequence: CASSLGGQGQWNEQFF.

The genes are TRBV6-5 and TRBJ1-1, with 8 bases aligning to TRBD1. The V gene's germline CDR1 is MNHEY and CDR2 SVGAGI. After removal of 7 bases from V and 0 bases from J, the junction contained 1 base not matched to a gene. CDR3 size: 13 residues. CDR3 residues: CASKGQVNTEAFF. CDR3 coding DNA: TGTGCCAGCAAGGGACAGGTGAACACTGAAGCTTTCTTT.

The CDR3 is CASDRGQLSNQPQHF. The CDR3 DNA sequence: TGTGCCAGTGACAGGGGCCAACTAAGCAATCAGCCCCAGCATTTT. The chain has TRBV19 and TRBJ1-5; TRBD1 matches at 8 bases. This CDR3 comprises 15 residues. The germline gives CDR1 LNHDA, CDR2 SQIVND (reference sequence). V dropped 8 bases and J dropped 1; count of bases not matched to a gene: 7.

The chain has TRBV19 and TRBJ2-7; a possible D gene is TRBD2 (5 bases). The germline V gene has CDR1 LNHDA and CDR2 SQIVND (reference sequence). The ends were cut back, 6 bases at V and 6 bases at J, with 15 bases in the middle. The CDR3 totals 13 residues. CDR3 loop: CASSYGNQREQYF. As DNA, the CDR3 is TGTGCCAGTAGCTACGGGAATCAGCGCGAGCAGTACTTC.

The chain is built from TRBV4-3 and TRBJ2-5, with 13 positions matching TRBD2. The CDR3 sequence is 17 residues long. CDR1 LGHNA and CDR2 YSLEER come from the germline V gene. Losses at the gene ends were 1 base for V and 5 bases for J; bases not matched to a gene: 7. CDR3 sequence: CASSQGVLAGGLETQYF. The DNA of the CDR3 is TGCGCCAGCAGCCAAGGCGTACTAGCGGGGGGGCTCGAGACCCAGTACTTC.

The rearrangement joins TRBV19 to TRBJ1-6; no clear D. The CDR3 loop spans 18 amino acids. CDR1 LNHDA and CDR2 SQIVND come from the germline V gene (reference sequence). Trimming pared 3 bases from V and 0 bases from J, leaving 15 bases between. The CDR3 nucleotides read TGTGCCAGTAGTATGTGGACCAGGTCGAGCTCCTATAATTCACCCCTCCACTTT. As protein: CASSMWTRSSSYNSPLHF.

The chain uses TRBV2 and TRBJ1-4, with unresolved D. Trimming took off 0 bases at V and 0 bases at J, with 8 bases between the two ends. Germline loops: CDR1 SNHLY, CDR2 FYNNEI. The CDR3 contains 16 residues. As DNA, the CDR3 is TGTGCCAGCAGTGAAGCGGTCTCAGCAACTAATGAAAAACTGTTTTTT. Encoded protein: CASSEAVSATNEKLFF.

The chain recombines TRBV27 with TRBJ1-4, with D tentatively TRBD1 (6 bases). The CDR3 totals 15 residues. Germline CDR1 and CDR2: MNHEY and SMNVEV (reference sequence). V was cut by 2 bases and J by 11 bases, with 18 bases left in between. The CDR3 coding sequence is TGTGCCAGCAGTTTACAGTGGGCGGGGGCTGTGAAACTGTTTTTT. Residues: CASSLQWAGAVKLFF.